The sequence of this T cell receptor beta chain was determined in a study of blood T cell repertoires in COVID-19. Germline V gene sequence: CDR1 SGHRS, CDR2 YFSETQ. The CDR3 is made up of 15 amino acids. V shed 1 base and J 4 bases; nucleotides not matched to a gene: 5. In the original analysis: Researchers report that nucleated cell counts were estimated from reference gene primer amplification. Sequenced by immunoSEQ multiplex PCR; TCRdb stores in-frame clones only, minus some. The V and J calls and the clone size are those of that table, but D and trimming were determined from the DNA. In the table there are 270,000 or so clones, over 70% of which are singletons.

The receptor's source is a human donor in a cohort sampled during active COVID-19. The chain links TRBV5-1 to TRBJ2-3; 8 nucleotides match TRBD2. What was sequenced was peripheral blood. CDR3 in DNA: TGCGCCAGCAGCTTGCAACCGGGACTAGCAGATACGCAGTATTTT. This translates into CASSLQPGLADTQYF.